The following is a T cell receptor (beta chain) sequence with its context. Its antigen is currently unknown. The record originates from a study of type 1 regulatory T cells. Turning to the study itself: An in vitro protocol generated T-allo10, a Tr1-enriched, alloantigen-specific CD4 T cell product. Overall study findings and caveats: Compared with non-type 1 regulatory T cells, type 1 regulatory T cells showed a more restricted TCR repertoire.

The germline gives CDR1 MNHEY, CDR2 SMNVEV (reference sequence). The V end was cut by 5 bases, the J end by 3 bases, with 19 bases between. There are 16 residues in the CDR3. TCRdb reprocessed the reads via MiXCR and lists one record per CDR3 protein. The data show more than 60,000 distinct CDR3 sequences, with 60% to 80% seen just once and 1.5% to 2% held by the top ten. The rearrangement joins TRBV27 to TRBJ1-1, with D tentatively TRBD1 (5 bases). This receptor was identified in a human donor in good health. Sequenced sample: cultured non-Tr1 T cells, either the whole culture or a sorted T cell fraction (not recorded which). CDR3 in DNA: TGTGCCAGCAGTGTTTGGGGTTGGGGGAGGGACACTGAAGCTTTCTTT. This codes for CASSVWGWGRDTEAFF.